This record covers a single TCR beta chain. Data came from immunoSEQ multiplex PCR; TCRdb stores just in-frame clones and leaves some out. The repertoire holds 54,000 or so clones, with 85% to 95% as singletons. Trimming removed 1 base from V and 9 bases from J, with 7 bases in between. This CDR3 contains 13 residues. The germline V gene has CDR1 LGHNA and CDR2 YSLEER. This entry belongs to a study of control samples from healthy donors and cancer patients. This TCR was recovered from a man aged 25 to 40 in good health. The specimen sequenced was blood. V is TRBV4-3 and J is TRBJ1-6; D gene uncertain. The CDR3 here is CASSQVGVSPLHF. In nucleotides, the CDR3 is TGCGCCAGCAGCCAAGTTGGGGTTTCACCCCTCCACTTT.